Following are 24 T cell receptor beta chains from one sample sequenced in a study of shared clonotypes between healthy human individuals (dated by TCRdb to about 2020). CD8 naive samples consisted of CD45RO-negative cells that were positively selected for CCR7, yielding a CD45RA+CCR7+ population without TemRA cells. The library was generated by the immunoSEQ multiplex PCR assay. This is the immuneACCESS table as TCRdb keeps it, with only in-frame sequences that have V and J called. A part of the clones is gone; compared with another copy, unresolved V genes explain less than half, and the rest is unexplained. This sample gives some 580,000 clones in total; 98% of them show up just once. The ten top clones hold roughly 0.29% of the sample. The sequenced sample was naive CD8+ T cells sorted from blood. Reading the label with the study, this specimen's cell subset or site is: CD45RA+CCR7+. The receptors stem from a man aged 25-40 years in good health.

This chain connects TRBV27 to TRBJ2-6; maybe TRBD1 (6 bases). The V and J ends lost 3 bases and 2 bases respectively, with 11 bases between them. Germline CDR1 is MNHEY and CDR2 is SMNVEV (reference sequence). The CDR3 consists of 16 residues. The CDR3 DNA reads as TGTGCCAGCAGTTTTCTGGACAGCGCTGGGGCCAACGTCCTGACTTTC. This sequence encodes CASSFLDSAGANVLTF.

This clone was counted once. The chain joins TRBV4-3 to TRBJ1-1; 9 bases align to TRBD1. This CDR3 is built from 16 residues. The junction had 13 bases not matched to a gene; V was cut back by 3 bases and J by 8 bases. Germline V lookup: CDR1 LGHNA, CDR2 YSLEER. CDR3 sequence: CASSQTSPGQGGEAFF. The DNA of the CDR3 is TGCGCCAGCAGCCAGACTAGCCCGGGACAGGGAGGGGAAGCTTTCTTT.

The gene calls are TRBV5-1 and TRBJ1-5; 7 bases are a match to TRBD1. Germline lookup yields CDR1 SGHRS and CDR2 YFSETQ. With V trimmed by 4 bases and J by 1 base, 5 bases remained unmatched. CDR3 length equals 15 residues. Written as DNA, the CDR3 is TGCGCCAGCAGCAGTGGAGGGGGCAGCAATCAGCCCCAGCATTTT. Protein product: CASSSGGGSNQPQHF. Full variable domain (missing parts from reference TRBV5-1 and TRBJ1-5): KAGVTQTPRYLIKTRGQQVTLSCSPISGHRSVSWYQQTPGQGLQFLFEYFSETQRNKGNFPGRFSGRQFSNSRSEMNVSTLELGDSALYLCASSSGGGSNQPQHFGDGTRLSIL.

The chain links TRBV7-6 to TRBJ2-7; D is perhaps TRBD2 (6 bases). The CDR3 sequence is 14 residues long. Germline lookup yields CDR1 SGHVS and CDR2 FNYEAQ. V was cut by 6 bases and J by 2 bases, with 14 bases left in between. The CDR3 region is CASRSSESAYEQYF. As DNA, the CDR3 is TGTGCCAGCAGATCTAGCGAATCGGCCTACGAGCAGTACTTC.

This clone was seen just once. The chain uses TRBV7-8 and TRBJ2-4; D perhaps matches TRBD2 (5 bases). The CDR3 runs to 15 residues. CDR1 is SGHVS and CDR2 is FQNEAQ in the germline V gene. Trimming took 1 base from V and 5 from J, leaving 12 bases between them. The CDR3 nucleotides are TGTGCCAGCAGCTTAGATCTAGCTCGAGAAAACATTCAGTACTTC. Translating gives CASSLDLARENIQYF.

The chain joins TRBV6-5 to TRBJ2-7, with D tentatively TRBD2 (6 bases). The V end lost 6 bases, the J end lost 2 bases, and 8 bases lay between the germline ends. The V gene's germline CDR1 is MNHEY and CDR2 SVGAGI. The CDR3 totals 12 residues. CDR3 in DNA: TGTGCCAGCAGGGTAGCGGCCTACGAGCAGTACTTC. Translating it yields CASRVAAYEQYF.

With respect to this clone: This sample includes further DNA sequences coding for the same CDR3. This rearrangement joins TRBV27 to TRBJ2-7, with 7 nucleotides matching TRBD2. The CDR3 length is 13 residues. Germline CDR1 reads MNHEY; CDR2 reads SMNVEV (reference sequence). Losses at the gene ends were 0 bases for V and 7 bases for J; bases not matched to a gene: 3. CDR3 amino acids: CASSLSTAGEQYF. The CDR3 DNA follows: TGTGCCAGCAGTTTATCGACAGCGGGAGAGCAGTACTTC.

The V gene is TRBV5-6, the J gene TRBJ2-1; D gene uncertain. Germline values: CDR1 SGHDT, CDR2 YYEEEE. The length of the CDR3 is 13 residues. V was pared by 4 bases and J by 5 bases, with 10 bases between. The DNA of the CDR3 is TGTGCCAGCAGCCCGCACTCAAACAATGAGCAGTTCTTC. Protein sequence: CASSPHSNNEQFF.

The J gene is TRBJ2-1, the V gene TRBV19; 7 bases map to TRBD2. Trimming at V came to 1 base and at J to 3 bases, leaving 9 bases not matched to a gene. The CDR3 contains 17 residues. CDR1 and CDR2 (germline): LNHDA, SQIVND (reference sequence). DNA for the CDR3: TGTGCCAGTAGTATAGGTCGGCGGGAGAGCTTCTACAATGAGCAGTTCTTC. This sequence encodes CASSIGRRESFYNEQFF. The variable domain in full, completed from reference TRBV19 and TRBJ2-1, reads DGGITQSPKYLFRKEGQNVTLSCEQNLNHDAMYWYRQDPGQGLRLIYYSQIVNDFQKGDIAEGYSVSREKKESFPLTVTSAQKNPTAFYLCASSIGRRESFYNEQFFGPGTRLTVL.

This chain joins TRBV11-2 and TRBJ2-3; D gene unclear. CDR3 length: 14 amino acids. Germline values: CDR1 SGHAT, CDR2 FQNNGV. With 2 bases removed from V and 2 bases from J, the gap between germline ends came to 8 bases. The DNA of the CDR3 is TGTGCCAGCAGCTTAATTGGGTTCACAGATACGCAGTATTTT. Translated, it gives CASSLIGFTDTQYF.

This sequence joins TRBV10-2 and TRBJ2-1; a possible D gene is TRBD2 (6 bases). The CDR3 is 15 amino acids. CDR1 and CDR2 (germline): WSHSY, SAAADI. Trimming left V 4 bases short and J 2 bases short, with 12 bases between. In DNA, the CDR3 is TGCGCCAGCAGTGCGGGTAGCGGAACCTACAATGAGCAGTTCTTC. Translating it yields CASSAGSGTYNEQFF.

DNA for the CDR3: TGTGCCAGCAGAACACAGGGTACAAGAGACTACGAGCAGTACTTC. It encodes CASRTQGTRDYEQYF. The genes are TRBV6-1 and TRBJ2-7; D is possibly TRBD1 (6 bases). V shed 6 bases and J shed 3 bases, with 18 bases lying between them. The CDR3 is 15 amino acids. Germline-derived CDR1 and CDR2 are MNHNS and SASEGT.

The chain links TRBV5-6 to TRBJ2-7; D remains unclear. Germline V gives CDR1 SGHDT, CDR2 YYEEEE. This CDR3 is 13 amino acids long. V dropped 1 base and J dropped 0 bases, with 5 bases sitting between them. The CDR3 DNA reads as TGTGCCAGCAGCTTGCCCAGCTCCTACGAGCAGTACTTC. This codes for CASSLPSSYEQYF.

The J gene is TRBJ2-1, the V gene TRBV5-5; D not resolved. The CDR3 has 15 residues. Germline V CDR1 and CDR2: SGHKS, YYEKEE (reference sequence). V was clipped by 0 bases and J by 2 bases, with 9 bases between them. In DNA, the CDR3 is TGTGCCAGCAGCTTGGGCCGGGCTCCCTACAATGAGCAGTTCTTC. Translation: CASSLGRAPYNEQFF.

The J gene is TRBJ2-1, the V gene TRBV10-1, with TRBD1 as a possible D gene (5 bases). CDR3 size: 13 residues. Between the trimmed V and J ends, which lost 4 bases and 6 bases, there was a span of 10 bases. Germline CDR1 is WNHNN and CDR2 is SYGVQD (reference sequence). This CDR3 is CASSVGASNEQFF. The CDR3 bases are TGCGCCAGCAGTGTAGGGGCGTCCAATGAGCAGTTCTTC.

The chain carries TRBV9 and TRBJ2-3; D is uncertain. In germline, CDR1 is SGDLS, CDR2 YYNGEE. V lost 0 bases and J 3 bases, leaving 8 bases between the germline ends. The CDR3 totals 14 residues. The CDR3 bases are TGTGCCAGCAGCGTAGACCCCGGGACAGATACGCAGTATTTT. As protein: CASSVDPGTDTQYF.

The CDR3 spells CASRVQGNEQYF. The CDR3 nucleotides read TGTGCCAGCAGAGTACAGGGCAACGAGCAGTACTTC. The chain combines TRBV11-2 with TRBJ2-7, with a tentative D call TRBD1 (6 bases). The V end lost 6 bases, the J end lost 5 bases, and 11 bases lay between the germline ends. Germline loops: CDR1 SGHAT, CDR2 FQNNGV. The CDR3 consists of 12 residues. The full variable domain, rest sourced from reference TRBV11-2 and TRBJ2-7, is EAGVAQSPRYKIIEKRQSVAFWCNPISGHATLYWYQQILGQGPKLLIQFQNNGVVDDSQLPKDRFSAERLKGVDSTLKIQPAKLEDSAVYLCASRVQGNEQYFGPGTRLTVT.

The gene calls are TRBV5-1 and TRBJ2-7, with 8 bases that match TRBD2. Germline-derived CDR1 and CDR2 are SGHRS and YFSETQ. Losses at the gene ends were 5 bases for V and 0 bases for J; bases not matched to a gene: 1. The CDR3 is 13 amino acids. The CDR3 nucleotides are TGCGCCAGCAGACTAGCGGACTCCTACGAGCAGTACTTC. It is translated as CASRLADSYEQYF.

The chain recombines TRBV5-1 with TRBJ2-1, with D tentatively TRBD2 (6 bases). V lost 4 bases to trimming and J lost 3 bases, with 26 bases between them. Germline V lookup: CDR1 SGHRS, CDR2 YFSETQ. This CDR3 region has 19 residues. CDR3 protein: CASSPWGTEGLELYNEQFF. The CDR3, as DNA: TGCGCCAGCAGCCCCTGGGGGACGGAGGGACTTGAACTCTACAATGAGCAGTTCTTC.

V and J are TRBV13 and TRBJ2-1; TRBD2 is a possible D gene (6 bases). Germline V lookup: CDR1 PRHDT, CDR2 FYEKMQ (reference sequence). Trimming cost V 1 base and J 6 bases, with 10 bases left between them. CDR3 length equals 14 residues. The CDR3 protein is CASSLELARNEQFF. CDR3 nucleotides: TGTGCCAGCAGCTTAGAACTAGCCCGCAATGAGCAGTTCTTC.

CDR3 loop: CASSSGQGAFSGANVLTF. CDR3 coding DNA: TGTGCCAGCAGCTCCGGACAGGGGGCTTTCTCTGGGGCCAACGTCCTGACTTTC. The chain recombines TRBV7-9 with TRBJ2-6; 11 bases match TRBD1. The V gene's germline CDR1 is SEHNR and CDR2 FQNEAQ (reference sequence). The CDR3 is 18 residues long. Losses at the gene ends were 4 bases for V and 0 bases for J; bases not matched to a gene: 5.

J is TRBJ2-7 and V is TRBV29-1; D not resolved. Trimming took off 5 bases at V and 2 bases at J, with 13 bases between the two ends. Germline CDR1 and CDR2: SQVTM and ANQGSEA. The CDR3 is made up of 13 amino acids. The DNA for the CDR3 is TGCAGCGTTTTCCTGAAAGTACCCTACGAGCAGTACTTC. Encoded protein: CSVFLKVPYEQYF.

The chain links TRBV6-1 to TRBJ2-7; 7 nucleotides line up with TRBD1. The CDR3 sequence is 14 residues long. The trim removed 8 bases at V and 5 bases at J, leaving 12 bases unmatched. Germline V gene lookup returns CDR1 MNHNS and CDR2 SASEGT. CDR3 in amino acids: CASRDRGRNNEQYF. The CDR3, as DNA: TGTGCCAGCCGGGATAGGGGGCGCAATAACGAGCAGTACTTC.

The rearrangement links TRBV7-9 to TRBJ2-6, with D hard to call. V was cut by 5 bases and J by 0 bases, with 11 bases left in between. CDR3 length equals 16 residues. The V gene's germline CDR1 is SEHNR and CDR2 FQNEAQ (reference sequence). This CDR3 reads CASSPGTGSGANVLTF. CDR3 nucleotides: TGTGCCAGCAGCCCCGGCACCGGCTCTGGGGCCAACGTCCTGACTTTC.